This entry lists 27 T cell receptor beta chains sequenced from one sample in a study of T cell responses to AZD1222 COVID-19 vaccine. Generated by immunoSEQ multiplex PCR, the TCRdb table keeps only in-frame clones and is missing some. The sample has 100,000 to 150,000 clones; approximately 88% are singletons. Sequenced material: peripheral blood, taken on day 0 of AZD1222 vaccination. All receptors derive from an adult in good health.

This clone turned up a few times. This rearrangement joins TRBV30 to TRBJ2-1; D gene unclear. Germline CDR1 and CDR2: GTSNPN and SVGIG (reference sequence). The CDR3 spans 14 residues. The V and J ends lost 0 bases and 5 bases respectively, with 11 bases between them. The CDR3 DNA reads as TGTGCCTGGAGTGTACTACCGGCAGACAATGAGCAGTTCTTC. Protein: CAWSVLPADNEQFF.

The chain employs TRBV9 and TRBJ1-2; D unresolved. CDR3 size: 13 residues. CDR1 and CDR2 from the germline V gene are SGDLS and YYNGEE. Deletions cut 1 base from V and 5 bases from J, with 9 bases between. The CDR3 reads CASSVRAGYGYTF. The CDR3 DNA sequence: TGTGCCAGCAGCGTAAGGGCAGGTTATGGCTACACCTTC.

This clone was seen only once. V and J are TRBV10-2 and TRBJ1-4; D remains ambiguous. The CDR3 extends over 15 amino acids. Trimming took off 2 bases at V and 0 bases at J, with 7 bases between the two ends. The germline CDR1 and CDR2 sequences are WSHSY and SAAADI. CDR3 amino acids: CASSETRSTNEKLFF. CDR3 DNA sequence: TGCGCCAGCAGTGAGACCCGCTCAACTAATGAAAAACTGTTTTTT.

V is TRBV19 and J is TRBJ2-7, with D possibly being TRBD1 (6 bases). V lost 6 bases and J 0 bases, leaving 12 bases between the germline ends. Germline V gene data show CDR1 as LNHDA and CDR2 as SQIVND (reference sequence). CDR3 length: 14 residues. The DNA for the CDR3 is TGTGCCAGTAGCGAAGGACAGAACTCCTACGAGCAGTACTTC. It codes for CASSEGQNSYEQYF.

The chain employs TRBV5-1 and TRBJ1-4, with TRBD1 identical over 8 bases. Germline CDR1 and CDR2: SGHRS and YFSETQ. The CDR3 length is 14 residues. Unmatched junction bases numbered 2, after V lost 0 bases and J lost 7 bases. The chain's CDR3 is CASSLVTGGEKLFF. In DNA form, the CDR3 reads TGCGCCAGCAGCTTGGTTACAGGGGGTGAAAAACTGTTTTTT.

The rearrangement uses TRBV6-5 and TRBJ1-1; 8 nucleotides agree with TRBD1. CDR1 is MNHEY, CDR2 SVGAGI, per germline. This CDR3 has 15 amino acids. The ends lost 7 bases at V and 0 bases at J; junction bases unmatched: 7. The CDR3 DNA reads TGTGCCAGCAAACCAGTGACAGGGGTGAACACTGAAGCTTTCTTT. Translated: CASKPVTGVNTEAFF.

DNA of the CDR3: TGTGCCAGCAGCCTAGGACAGTACAATGAGCAGTTCTTC. It codes for CASSLGQYNEQFF. The chain links TRBV28 to TRBJ2-1; possibly TRBD1 for D (6 bases). This CDR3 has 13 amino acids. CDR1 and CDR2 (germline): MDHEN, SYDVKM. Trimming took 6 bases from V and 4 from J, leaving 10 bases between them. Together with reference TRBV28 and TRBJ2-1, the CDR3 gives the full variable domain: DVKVTQSSRYLVKRTGEKVFLECVQDMDHENMFWYRQDPGLGLRLIYFSYDVKMKEKGDIPEGYSVSREKKERFSLILESASTNQTSMYLCASSLGQYNEQFFGPGTRLTVL.

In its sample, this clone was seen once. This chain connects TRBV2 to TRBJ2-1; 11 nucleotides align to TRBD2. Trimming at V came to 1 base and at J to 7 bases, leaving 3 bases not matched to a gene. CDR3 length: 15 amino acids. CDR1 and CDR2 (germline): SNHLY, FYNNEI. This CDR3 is CASSEGLAGLNEQFF. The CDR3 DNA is TGTGCCAGCAGTGAAGGACTAGCGGGGCTGAATGAGCAGTTCTTC.

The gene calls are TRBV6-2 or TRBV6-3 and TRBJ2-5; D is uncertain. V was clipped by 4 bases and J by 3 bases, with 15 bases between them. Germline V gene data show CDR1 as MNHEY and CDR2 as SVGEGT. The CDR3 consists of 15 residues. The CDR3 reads CASSSSGSRKETQYF. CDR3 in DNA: TGTGCCAGCAGTTCCTCGGGTAGTAGAAAAGAGACCCAGTACTTC.

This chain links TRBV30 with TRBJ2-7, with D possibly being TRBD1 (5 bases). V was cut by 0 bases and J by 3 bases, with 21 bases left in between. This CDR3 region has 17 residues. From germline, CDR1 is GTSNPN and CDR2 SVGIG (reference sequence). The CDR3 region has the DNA TGTGCCTGGAGTGTAGTTTTAATATGGAAGGACAACTACGAGCAGTACTTC. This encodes CAWSVVLIWKDNYEQYF.

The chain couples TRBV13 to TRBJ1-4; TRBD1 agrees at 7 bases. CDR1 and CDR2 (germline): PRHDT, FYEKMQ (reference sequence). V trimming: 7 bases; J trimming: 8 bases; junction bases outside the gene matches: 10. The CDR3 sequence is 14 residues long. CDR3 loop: CASNYRGGSEKLFF. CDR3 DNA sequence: TGTGCCAGCAACTACAGGGGAGGGAGCGAAAAACTGTTTTTT.

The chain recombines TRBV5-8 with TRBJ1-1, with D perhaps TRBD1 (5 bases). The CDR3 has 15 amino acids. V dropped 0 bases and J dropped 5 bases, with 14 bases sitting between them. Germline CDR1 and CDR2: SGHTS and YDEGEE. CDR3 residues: CASSLVTGGPTEAFF. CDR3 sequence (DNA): TGTGCCAGCAGCTTGGTAACTGGGGGACCTACTGAAGCTTTCTTT.

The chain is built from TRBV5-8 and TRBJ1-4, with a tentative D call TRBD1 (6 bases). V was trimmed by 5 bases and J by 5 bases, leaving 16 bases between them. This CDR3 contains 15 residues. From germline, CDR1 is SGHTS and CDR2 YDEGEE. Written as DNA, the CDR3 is TGTGCCAGCAGAAGCACAGGGTTAGGAAATGAAAAACTGTTTTTT. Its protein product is CASRSTGLGNEKLFF.

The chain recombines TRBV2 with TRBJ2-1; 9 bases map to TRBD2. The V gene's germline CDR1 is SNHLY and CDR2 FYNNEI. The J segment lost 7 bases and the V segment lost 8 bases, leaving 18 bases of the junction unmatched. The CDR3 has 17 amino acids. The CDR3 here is CASHLTGPSGVGNEQFF. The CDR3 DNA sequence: TGTGCCAGCCACTTAACTGGACCTAGCGGGGTCGGGAATGAGCAGTTCTTC. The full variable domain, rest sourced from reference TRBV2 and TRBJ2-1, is EPEVTQTPSHQVTQMGQEVILRCVPISNHLYFYWYRQILGQKVEFLVSFYNNEISEKSEIFDDQFSVERPDGSNFTLKIRSTKLEDSAMYFCASHLTGPSGVGNEQFFGPGTRLTVL.

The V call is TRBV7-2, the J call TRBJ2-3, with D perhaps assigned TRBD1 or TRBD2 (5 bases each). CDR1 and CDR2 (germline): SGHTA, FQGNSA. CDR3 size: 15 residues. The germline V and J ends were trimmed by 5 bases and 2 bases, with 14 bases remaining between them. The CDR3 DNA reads TGTGCCAGCAGCGGGGGACGGACGAACACAGATACGCAGTATTTT. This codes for CASSGGRTNTDTQYF.

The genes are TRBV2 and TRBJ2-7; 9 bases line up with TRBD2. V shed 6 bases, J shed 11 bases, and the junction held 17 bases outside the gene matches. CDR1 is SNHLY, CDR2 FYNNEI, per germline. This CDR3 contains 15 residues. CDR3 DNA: TGTGCCAGCAGGGCCGCTAGCGGGGAATTGGGGTTGGAGTACTTC. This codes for CASRAASGELGLEYF.

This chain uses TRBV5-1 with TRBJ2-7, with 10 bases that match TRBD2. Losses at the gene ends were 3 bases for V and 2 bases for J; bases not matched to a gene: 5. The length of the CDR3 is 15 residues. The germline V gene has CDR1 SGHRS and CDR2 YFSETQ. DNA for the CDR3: TGCGCCAGCAGCTCGGGACTAGCGCCCACCTACGAGCAGTACTTC. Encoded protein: CASSSGLAPTYEQYF. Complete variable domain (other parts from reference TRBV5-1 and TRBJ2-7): KAGVTQTPRYLIKTRGQQVTLSCSPISGHRSVSWYQQTPGQGLQFLFEYFSETQRNKGNFPGRFSGRQFSNSRSEMNVSTLELGDSALYLCASSSGLAPTYEQYFGPGTRLTVT.

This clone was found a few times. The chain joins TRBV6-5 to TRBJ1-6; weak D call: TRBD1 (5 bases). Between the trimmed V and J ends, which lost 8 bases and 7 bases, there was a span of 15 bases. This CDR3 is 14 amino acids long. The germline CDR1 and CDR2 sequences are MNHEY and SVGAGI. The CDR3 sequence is CASGRDPRNSPLHF. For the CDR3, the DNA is TGTGCCAGCGGCAGGGACCCGCGGAATTCACCCCTCCACTTT.

CDR3 loop: CASRLTGVGDQPQHF. CDR3 DNA sequence: TGTGCCAGCCGCTTGACAGGGGTTGGCGATCAGCCCCAGCATTTT. The chain combines TRBV6-5 with TRBJ1-5; 8 positions agree with TRBD1. V dropped 8 bases and J dropped 5; count of bases not matched to a gene: 11. This CDR3 is 15 amino acids long. CDR1 is MNHEY and CDR2 is SVGAGI in the germline V gene.

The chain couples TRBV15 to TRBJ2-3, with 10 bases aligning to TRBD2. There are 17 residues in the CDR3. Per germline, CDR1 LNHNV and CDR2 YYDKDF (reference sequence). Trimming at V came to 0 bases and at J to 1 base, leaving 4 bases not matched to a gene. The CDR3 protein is CATSRDLGTSGTDTQYF. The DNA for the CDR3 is TGTGCCACCAGCAGAGATCTAGGGACTAGCGGCACAGATACGCAGTATTTT.

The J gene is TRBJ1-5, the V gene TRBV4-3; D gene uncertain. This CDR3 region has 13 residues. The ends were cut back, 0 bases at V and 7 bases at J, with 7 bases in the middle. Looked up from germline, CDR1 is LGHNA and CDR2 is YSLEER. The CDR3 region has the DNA TGCGCCAGCAGCCAAGATATCCGCCAGCCCCAGCATTTT. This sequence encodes CASSQDIRQPQHF.

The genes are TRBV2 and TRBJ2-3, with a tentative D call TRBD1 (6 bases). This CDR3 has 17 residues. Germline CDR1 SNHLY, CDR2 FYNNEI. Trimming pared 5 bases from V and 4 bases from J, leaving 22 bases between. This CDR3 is CASSWGSRGLAADTQYF. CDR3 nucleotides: TGTGCCAGCAGTTGGGGCAGTAGGGGGTTGGCAGCAGATACGCAGTATTTT.

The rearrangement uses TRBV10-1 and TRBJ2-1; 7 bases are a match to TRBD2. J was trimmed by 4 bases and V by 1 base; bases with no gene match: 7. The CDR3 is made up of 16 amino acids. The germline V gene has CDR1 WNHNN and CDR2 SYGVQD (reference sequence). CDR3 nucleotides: TGCGCCAGCAGTGAGTTGGCTAGCGGACTTTACAATGAGCAGTTCTTC. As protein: CASSELASGLYNEQFF.

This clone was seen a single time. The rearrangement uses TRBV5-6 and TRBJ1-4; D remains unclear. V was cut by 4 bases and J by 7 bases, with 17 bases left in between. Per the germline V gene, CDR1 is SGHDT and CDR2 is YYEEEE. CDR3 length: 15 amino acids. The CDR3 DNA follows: TGTGCCAGCAGCCGAAACCTCTTAACAGCTGAAAAACTGTTTTTT. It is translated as CASSRNLLTAEKLFF. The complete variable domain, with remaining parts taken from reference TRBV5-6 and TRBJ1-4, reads DAGVTQSPTHLIKTRGQQVTLRCSPKSGHDTVSWYQQALGQGPQFIFQYYEEEERQRGNFPDRFSGHQFPNYSSELNVNALLLGDSALYLCASSRNLLTAEKLFFGSGTQLSVL.

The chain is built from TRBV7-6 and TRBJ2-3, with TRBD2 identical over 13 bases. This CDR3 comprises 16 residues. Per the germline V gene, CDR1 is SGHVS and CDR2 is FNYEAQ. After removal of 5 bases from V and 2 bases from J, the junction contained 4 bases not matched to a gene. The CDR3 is CASSATSGGITDTQYF. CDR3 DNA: TGTGCCAGCAGCGCGACTAGCGGGGGGATCACAGATACGCAGTATTTT.

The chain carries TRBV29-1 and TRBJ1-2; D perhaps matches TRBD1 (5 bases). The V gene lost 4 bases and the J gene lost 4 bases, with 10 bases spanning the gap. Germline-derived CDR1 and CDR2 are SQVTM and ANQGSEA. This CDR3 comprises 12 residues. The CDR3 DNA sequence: TGCAGCGTTGGGGCAGGGCTCTATGGCTACACCTTC. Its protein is CSVGAGLYGYTF.

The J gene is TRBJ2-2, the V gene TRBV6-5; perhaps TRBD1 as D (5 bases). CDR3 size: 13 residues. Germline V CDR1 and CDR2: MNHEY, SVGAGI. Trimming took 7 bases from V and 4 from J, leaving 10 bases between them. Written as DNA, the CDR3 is TGTGCCAGCACAGGGTTAGTCACCGGGGAGCTGTTTTTT. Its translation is CASTGLVTGELFF.